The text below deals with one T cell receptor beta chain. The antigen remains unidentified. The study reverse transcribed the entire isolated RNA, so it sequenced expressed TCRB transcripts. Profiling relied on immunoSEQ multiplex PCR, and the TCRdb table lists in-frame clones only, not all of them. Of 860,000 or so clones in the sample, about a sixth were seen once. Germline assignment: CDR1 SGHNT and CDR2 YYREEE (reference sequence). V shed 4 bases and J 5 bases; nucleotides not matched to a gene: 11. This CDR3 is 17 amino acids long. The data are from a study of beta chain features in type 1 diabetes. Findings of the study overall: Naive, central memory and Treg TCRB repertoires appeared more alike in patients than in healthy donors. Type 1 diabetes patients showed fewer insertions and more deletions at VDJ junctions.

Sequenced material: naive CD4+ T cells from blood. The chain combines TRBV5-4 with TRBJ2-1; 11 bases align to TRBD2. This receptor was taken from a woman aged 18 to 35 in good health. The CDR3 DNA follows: TGTGCCAGCAGCCCCGGCCTGGGACTAGCGGAAAACAATGAGCAGTTCTTC. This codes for CASSPGLGLAENNEQFF.